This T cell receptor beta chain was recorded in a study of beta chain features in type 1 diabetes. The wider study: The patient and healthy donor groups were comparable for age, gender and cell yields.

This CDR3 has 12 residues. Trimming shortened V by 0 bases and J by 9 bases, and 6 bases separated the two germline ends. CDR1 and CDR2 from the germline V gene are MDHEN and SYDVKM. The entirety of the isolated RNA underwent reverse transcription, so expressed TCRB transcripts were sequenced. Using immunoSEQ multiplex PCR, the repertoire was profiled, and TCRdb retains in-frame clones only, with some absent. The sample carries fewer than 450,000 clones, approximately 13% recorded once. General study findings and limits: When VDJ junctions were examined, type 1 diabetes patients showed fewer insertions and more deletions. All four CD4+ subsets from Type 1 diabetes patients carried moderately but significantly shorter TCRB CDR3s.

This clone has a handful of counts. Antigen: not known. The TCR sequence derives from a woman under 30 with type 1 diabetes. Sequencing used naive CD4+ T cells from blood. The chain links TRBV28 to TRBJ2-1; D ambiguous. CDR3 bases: TGTGCCAGCAGTTTATGGCGTAGTGAGCAGTTCTTC. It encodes CASSLWRSEQFF. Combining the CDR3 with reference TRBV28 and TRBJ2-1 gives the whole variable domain DVKVTQSSRYLVKRTGEKVFLECVQDMDHENMFWYRQDPGLGLRLIYFSYDVKMKEKGDIPEGYSVSREKKERFSLILESASTNQTSMYLCASSLWRSEQFFGPGTRLTVL.